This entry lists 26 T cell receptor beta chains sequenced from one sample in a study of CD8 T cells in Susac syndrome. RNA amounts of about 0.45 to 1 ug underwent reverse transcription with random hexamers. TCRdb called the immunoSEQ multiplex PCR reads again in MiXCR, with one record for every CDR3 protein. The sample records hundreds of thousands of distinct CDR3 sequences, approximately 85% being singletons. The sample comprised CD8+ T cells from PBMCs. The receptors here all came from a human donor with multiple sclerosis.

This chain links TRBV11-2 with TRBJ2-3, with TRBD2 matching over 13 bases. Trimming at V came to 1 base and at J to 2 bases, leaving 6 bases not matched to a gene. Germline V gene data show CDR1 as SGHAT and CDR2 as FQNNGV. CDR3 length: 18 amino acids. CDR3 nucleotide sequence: TGTGCCAGCAGCTTAGCCGGACTAGCGGGAGACTACACAGATACGCAGTATTTT. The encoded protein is CASSLAGLAGDYTDTQYF.

CDR3 sequence reads: CASSVLNYGYTF. CDR3 in DNA: TGTGCCAGCAGTGTCCTTAACTATGGCTACACCTTC. V and J are TRBV25-1 and TRBJ1-2; no firm D call. Germline V gene data show CDR1 as MGHDK and CDR2 as SYGVNS. The V end was cut by 4 bases, the J end by 1 base, with 4 bases between. The CDR3 runs 12 residues.

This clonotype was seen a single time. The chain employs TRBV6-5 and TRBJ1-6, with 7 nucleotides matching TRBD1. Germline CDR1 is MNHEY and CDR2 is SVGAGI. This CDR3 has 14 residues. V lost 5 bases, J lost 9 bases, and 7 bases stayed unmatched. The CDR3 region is CASSHPGQASPLHF. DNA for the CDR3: TGTGCCAGCAGTCACCCCGGACAGGCTTCACCCCTCCACTTT.

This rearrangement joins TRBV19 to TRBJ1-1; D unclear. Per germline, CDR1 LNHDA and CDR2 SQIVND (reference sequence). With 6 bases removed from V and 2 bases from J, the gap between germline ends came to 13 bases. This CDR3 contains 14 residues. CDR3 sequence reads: CASRVAPVNTEAFF. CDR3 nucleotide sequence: TGTGCCAGTAGAGTGGCACCGGTAAACACTGAAGCTTTCTTT.

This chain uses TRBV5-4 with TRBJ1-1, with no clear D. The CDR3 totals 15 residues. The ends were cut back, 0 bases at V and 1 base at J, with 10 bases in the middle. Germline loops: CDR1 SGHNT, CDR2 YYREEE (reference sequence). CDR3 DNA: TGTGCCAGCAGCTTGGGCAGAACAGCGAACACTGAAGCTTTCTTT. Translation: CASSLGRTANTEAFF.

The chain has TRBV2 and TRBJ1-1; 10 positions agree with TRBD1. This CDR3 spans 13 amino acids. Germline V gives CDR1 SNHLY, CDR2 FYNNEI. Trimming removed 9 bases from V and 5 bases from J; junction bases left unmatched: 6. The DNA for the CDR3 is TGTGCCAGTAGAGAGGGACAGGGGACTGAAGCTTTCTTT. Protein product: CASREGQGTEAFF.

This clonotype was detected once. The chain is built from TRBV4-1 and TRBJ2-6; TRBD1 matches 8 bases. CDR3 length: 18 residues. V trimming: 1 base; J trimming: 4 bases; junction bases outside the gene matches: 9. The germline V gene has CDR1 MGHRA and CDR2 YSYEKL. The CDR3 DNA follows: TGCGCCAGCAGCCAAGGGTCAGGGGGCTCCCTCGGGGCCAACGTCCTGACTTTC. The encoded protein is CASSQGSGGSLGANVLTF.

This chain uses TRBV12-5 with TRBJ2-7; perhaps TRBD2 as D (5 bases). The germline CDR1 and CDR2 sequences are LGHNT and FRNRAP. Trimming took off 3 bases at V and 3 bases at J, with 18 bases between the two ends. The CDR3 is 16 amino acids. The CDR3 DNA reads TGTGCTAGTGGTTTTTTTACTGGGTACGGGGACTACGAGCAGTACTTC. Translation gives CASGFFTGYGDYEQYF.

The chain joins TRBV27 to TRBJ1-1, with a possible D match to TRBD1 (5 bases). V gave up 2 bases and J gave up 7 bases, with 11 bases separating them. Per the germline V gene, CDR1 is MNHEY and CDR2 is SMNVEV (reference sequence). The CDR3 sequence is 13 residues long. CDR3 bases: TGTGCCAGCAGTTTACAGGGTTTAGGTGAAGCTTTCTTT. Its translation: CASSLQGLGEAFF.

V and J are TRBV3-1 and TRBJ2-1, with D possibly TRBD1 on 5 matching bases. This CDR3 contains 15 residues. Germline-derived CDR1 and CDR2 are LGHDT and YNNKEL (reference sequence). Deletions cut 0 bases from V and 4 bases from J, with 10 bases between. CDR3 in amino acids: CASSQDGADYNEQFF. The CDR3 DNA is TGTGCCAGCAGCCAAGATGGGGCGGATTACAATGAGCAGTTCTTC.

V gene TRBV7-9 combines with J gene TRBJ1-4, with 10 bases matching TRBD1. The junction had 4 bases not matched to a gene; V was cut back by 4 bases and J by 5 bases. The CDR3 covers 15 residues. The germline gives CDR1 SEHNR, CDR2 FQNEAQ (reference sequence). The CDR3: CASSWTGGSNEKLFF. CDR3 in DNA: TGTGCCAGCAGCTGGACAGGGGGAAGCAATGAAAAACTGTTTTTT.

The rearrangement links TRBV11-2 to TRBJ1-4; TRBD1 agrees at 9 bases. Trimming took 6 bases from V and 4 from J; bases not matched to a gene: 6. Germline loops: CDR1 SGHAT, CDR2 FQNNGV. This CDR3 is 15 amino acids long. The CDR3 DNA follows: TGTGCCAGCAGTGTACAGGGGGCTGGTAATGAAAAACTGTTTTTT. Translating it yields CASSVQGAGNEKLFF.

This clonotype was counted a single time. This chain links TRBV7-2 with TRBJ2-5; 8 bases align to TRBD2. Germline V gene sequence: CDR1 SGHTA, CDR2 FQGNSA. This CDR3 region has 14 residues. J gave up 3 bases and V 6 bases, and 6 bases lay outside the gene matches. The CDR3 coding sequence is TGTGCCAGCAGATCTCTGGGACTAGAAGAGACCCAGTACTTC. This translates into CASRSLGLEETQYF.

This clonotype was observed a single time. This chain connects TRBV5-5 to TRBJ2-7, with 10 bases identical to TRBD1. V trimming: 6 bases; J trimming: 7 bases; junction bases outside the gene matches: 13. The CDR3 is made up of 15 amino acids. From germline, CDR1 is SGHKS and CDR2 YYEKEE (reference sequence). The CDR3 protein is CASIRFGTGAEEQYF. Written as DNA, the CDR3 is TGTGCCAGCATCCGATTCGGGACAGGGGCAGAAGAGCAGTACTTC.

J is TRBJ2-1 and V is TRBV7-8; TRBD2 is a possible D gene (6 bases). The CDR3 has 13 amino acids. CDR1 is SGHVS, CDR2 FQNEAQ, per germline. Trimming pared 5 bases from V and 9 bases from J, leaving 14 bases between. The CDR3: CASSVTSLSEQFF. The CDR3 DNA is TGTGCCAGCAGCGTGACTAGTCTCAGTGAGCAGTTCTTC. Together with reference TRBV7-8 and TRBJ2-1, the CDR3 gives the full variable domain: GAGVSQSPRYKVAKRGQDVALRCDPISGHVSLFWYQQALGQGPEFLTYFQNEAQLDKSGLPSDRFFAERPEGSVSTLKIQRTQQEDSAVYLCASSVTSLSEQFFGPGTRLTVL.

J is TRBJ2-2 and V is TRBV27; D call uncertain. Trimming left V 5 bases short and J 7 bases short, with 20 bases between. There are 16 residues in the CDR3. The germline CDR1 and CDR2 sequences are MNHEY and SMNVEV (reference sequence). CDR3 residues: CASSKPPNNFYGELFF. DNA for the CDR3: TGTGCCAGCAGTAAACCCCCCAATAACTTTTACGGGGAGCTGTTTTTT.

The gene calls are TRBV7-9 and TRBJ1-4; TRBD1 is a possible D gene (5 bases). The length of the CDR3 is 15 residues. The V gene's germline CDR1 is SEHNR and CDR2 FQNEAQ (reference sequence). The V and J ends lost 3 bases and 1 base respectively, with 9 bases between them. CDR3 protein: CASSFVQGTNEKLFF. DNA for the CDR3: TGTGCCAGCAGCTTTGTCCAGGGAACTAATGAAAAACTGTTTTTT.

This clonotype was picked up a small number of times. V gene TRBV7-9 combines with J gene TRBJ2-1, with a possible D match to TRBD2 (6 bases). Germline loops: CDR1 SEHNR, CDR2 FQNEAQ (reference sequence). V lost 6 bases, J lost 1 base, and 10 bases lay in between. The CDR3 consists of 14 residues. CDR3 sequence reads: CASSPSGSYNEQFF. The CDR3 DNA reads TGTGCCAGCAGTCCCAGCGGGTCCTACAATGAGCAGTTCTTC. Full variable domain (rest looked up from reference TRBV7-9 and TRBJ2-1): DTGVSQNPRHKITKRGQNVTFRCDPISEHNRLYWYRQTLGQGPEFLTYFQNEAQLEKSRLLSDRFSAERPKGSFSTLEIQRTEQGDSAMYLCASSPSGSYNEQFFGPGTRLTVL.

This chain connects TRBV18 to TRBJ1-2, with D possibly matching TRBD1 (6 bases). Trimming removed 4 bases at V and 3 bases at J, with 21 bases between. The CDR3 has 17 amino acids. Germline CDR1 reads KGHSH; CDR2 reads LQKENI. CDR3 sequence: CASSRWIFGGVDYGYTF. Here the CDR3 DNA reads TGTGCCAGCTCACGTTGGATATTCGGGGGCGTGGACTATGGCTACACCTTC.

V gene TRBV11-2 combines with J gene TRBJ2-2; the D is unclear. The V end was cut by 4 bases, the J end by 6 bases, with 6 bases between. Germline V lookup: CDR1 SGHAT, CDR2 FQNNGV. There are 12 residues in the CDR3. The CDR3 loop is CASSSDAGELFF. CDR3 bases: TGTGCCAGCAGCTCCGACGCCGGGGAGCTGTTTTTT.

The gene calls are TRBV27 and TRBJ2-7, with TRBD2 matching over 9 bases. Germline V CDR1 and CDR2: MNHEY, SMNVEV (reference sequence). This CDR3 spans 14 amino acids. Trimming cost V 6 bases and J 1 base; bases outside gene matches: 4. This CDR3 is CASSTSGLSYEQYF. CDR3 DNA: TGTGCCAGCAGCACTAGCGGGTTATCCTACGAGCAGTACTTC.

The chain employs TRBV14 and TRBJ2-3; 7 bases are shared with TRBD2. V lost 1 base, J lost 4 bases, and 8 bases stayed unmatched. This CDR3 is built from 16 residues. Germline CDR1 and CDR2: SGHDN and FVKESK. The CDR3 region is CASSQVEGGPSDTQYF. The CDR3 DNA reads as TGTGCCAGCAGCCAAGTGGAGGGAGGGCCCTCAGATACGCAGTATTTT.

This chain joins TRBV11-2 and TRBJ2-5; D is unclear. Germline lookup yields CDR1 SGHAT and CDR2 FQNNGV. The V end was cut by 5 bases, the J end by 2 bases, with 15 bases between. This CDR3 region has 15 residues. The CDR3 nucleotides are TGTGCCAGCAGCCGATCCGAAGGGCAACAAGAGACCCAGTACTTC. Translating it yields CASSRSEGQQETQYF.

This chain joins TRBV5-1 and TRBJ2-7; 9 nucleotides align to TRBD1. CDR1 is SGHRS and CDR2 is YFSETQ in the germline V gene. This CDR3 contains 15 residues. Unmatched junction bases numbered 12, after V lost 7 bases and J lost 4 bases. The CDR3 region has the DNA TGCGCCAGCTCCTCCATTGACAGGGGGATATACGAGCAGTACTTC. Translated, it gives CASSSIDRGIYEQYF.

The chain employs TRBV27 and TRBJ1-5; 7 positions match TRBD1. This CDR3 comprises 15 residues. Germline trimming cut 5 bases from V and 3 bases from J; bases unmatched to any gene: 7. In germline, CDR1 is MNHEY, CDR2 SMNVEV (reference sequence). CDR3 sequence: CASSTRQGSNQPQHF. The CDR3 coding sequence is TGTGCCAGCAGTACACGACAGGGCTCCAATCAGCCCCAGCATTTT.

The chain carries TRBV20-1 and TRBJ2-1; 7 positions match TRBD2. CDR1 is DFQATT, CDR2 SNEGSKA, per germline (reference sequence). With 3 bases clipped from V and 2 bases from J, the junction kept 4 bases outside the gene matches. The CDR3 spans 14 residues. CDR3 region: CSASRRGTYNEQFF. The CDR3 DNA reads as TGCAGTGCTAGTCGGCGGGGGACCTACAATGAGCAGTTCTTC.